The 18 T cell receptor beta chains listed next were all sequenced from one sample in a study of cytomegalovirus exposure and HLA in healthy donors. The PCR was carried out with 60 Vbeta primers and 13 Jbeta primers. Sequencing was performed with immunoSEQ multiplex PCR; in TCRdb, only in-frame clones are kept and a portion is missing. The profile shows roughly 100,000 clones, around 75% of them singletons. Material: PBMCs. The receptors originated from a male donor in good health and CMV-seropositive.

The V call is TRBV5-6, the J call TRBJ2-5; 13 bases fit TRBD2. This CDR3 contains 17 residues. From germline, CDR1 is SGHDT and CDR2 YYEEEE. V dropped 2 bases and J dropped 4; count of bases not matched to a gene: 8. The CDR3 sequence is CASSLGVLAGGLETQYF. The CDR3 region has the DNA TGTGCCAGCAGCTTAGGCGTACTAGCGGGGGGGCTAGAGACCCAGTACTTC.

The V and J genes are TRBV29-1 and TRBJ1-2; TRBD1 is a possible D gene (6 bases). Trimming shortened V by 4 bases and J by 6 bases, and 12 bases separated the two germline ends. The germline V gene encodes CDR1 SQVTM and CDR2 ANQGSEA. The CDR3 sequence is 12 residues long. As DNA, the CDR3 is TGCAGCGTTGTCAGGGGTTCGAATGGCTACACCTTC. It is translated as CSVVRGSNGYTF.

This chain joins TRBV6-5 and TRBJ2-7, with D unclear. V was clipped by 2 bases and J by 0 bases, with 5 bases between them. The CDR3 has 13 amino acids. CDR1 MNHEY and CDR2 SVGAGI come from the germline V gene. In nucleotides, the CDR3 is TGTGCCAGCAGTTACCTTAGCTCCTACGAGCAGTACTTC. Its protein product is CASSYLSSYEQYF.

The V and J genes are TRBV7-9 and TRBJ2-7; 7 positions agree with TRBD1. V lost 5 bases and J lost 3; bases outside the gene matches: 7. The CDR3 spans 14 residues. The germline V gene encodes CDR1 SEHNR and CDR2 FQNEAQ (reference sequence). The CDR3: CASSPQGTFYEQYF. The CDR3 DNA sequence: TGTGCCAGCAGCCCACAGGGGACGTTCTACGAGCAGTACTTC.

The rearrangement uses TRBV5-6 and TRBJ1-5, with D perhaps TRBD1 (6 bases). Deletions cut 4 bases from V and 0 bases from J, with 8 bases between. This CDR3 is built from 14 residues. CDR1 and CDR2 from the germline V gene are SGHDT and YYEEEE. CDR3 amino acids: CASSQGYSNQPQHF. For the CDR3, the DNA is TGTGCCAGCAGCCAGGGGTATAGCAATCAGCCCCAGCATTTT.

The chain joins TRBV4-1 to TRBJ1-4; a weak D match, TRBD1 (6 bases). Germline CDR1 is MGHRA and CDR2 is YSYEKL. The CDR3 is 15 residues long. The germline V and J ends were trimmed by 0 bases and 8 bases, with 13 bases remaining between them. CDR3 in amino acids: CASSQDREGGEKLFF. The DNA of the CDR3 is TGCGCCAGCAGCCAAGATCGGGAGGGGGGAGAAAAACTGTTTTTT.

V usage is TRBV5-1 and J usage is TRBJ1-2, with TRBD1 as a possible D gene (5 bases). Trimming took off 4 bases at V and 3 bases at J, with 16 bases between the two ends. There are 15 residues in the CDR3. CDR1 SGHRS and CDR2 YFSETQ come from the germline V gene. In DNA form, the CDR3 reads TGCGCCAGCAGCGCCCGGGACGGGGGGGACTATGGCTACACCTTC. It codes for CASSARDGGDYGYTF. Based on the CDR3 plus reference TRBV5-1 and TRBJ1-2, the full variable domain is KAGVTQTPRYLIKTRGQQVTLSCSPISGHRSVSWYQQTPGQGLQFLFEYFSETQRNKGNFPGRFSGRQFSNSRSEMNVSTLELGDSALYLCASSARDGGDYGYTFGSGTRLTVV.

Written as DNA, the CDR3 is TGTGCCAGCAGTTCCATGCGGGGTAACTATGGCTACACCTTC. Protein sequence: CASSSMRGNYGYTF. This sequence joins TRBV6-6 and TRBJ1-2; D remains unclear. This CDR3 region has 14 residues. The germline gives CDR1 MNHNY, CDR2 SVGAGI (reference sequence). Trimming cost V 4 bases and J 1 base, with 10 bases left between them.

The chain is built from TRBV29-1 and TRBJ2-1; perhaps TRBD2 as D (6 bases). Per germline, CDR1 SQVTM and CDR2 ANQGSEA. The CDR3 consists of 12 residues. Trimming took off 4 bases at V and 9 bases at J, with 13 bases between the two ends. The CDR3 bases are TGCAGCGTTGTAGGGCGGGAAGGTGAGCAGTTCTTC. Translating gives CSVVGREGEQFF.

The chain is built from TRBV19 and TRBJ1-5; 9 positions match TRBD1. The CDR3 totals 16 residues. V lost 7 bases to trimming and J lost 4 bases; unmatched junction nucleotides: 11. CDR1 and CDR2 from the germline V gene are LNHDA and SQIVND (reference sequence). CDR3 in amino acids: CASNLWTGEVNQPQHF. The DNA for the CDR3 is TGTGCCAGTAACCTGTGGACAGGGGAGGTTAATCAGCCCCAGCATTTT.

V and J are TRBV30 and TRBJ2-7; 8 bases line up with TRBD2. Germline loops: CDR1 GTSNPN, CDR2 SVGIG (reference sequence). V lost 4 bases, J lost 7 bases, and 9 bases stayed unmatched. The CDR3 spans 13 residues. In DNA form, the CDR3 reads TGTGCCTGGACCCCGGGAGGGTCCGGGGAGCAGTACTTC. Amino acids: CAWTPGGSGEQYF.

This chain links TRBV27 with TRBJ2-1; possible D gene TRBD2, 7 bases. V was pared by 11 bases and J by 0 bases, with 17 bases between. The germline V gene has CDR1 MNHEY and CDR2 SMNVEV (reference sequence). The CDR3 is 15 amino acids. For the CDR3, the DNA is TGTGCCTCCCGGAGGGGGGGGGTCTCCTACAATGAGCAGTTCTTC. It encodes CASRRGGVSYNEQFF.

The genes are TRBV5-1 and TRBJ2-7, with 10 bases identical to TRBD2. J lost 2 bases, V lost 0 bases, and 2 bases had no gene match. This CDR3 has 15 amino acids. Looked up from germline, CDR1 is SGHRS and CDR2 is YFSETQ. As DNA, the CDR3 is TGCGCCAGCAGCTTGGCTAGCGGGAGAGCCTACGAGCAGTACTTC. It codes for CASSLASGRAYEQYF.

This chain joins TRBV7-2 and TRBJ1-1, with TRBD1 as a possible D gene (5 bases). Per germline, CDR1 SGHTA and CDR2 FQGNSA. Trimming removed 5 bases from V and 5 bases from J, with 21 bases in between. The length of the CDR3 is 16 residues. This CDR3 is CASSTQTGGGRTEAFF. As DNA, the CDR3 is TGTGCCAGCAGCACCCAAACCGGGGGAGGGCGGACTGAAGCTTTCTTT.

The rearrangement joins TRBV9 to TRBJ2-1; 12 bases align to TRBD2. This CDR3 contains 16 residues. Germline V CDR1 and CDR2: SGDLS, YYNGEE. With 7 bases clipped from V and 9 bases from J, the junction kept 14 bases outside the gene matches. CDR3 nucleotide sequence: TGTGCCAGCCCGTTTTTACCGGGACTAGCGGGCGTTGAGCAGTTCTTC. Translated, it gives CASPFLPGLAGVEQFF.

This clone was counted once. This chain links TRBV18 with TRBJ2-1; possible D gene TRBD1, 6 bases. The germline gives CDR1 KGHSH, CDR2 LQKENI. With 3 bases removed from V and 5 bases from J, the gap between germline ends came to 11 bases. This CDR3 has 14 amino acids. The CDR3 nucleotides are TGTGCCAGCTCACCTCTGGCAGGGGACAATGAGCAGTTCTTC. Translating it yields CASSPLAGDNEQFF.

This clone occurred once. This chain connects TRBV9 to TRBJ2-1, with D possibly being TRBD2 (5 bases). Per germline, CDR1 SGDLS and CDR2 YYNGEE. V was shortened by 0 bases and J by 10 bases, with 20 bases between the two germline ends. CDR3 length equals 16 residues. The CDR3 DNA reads TGTGCCAGCAGCGTAGCCCCGGCCGGGAACCATAGGGAGCAGTTCTTC. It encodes CASSVAPAGNHREQFF.

The CDR3 DNA is TGTGCCAGCAGCCGGAGGGAGGTTTATGGCTACACCTTC. Its protein product is CASSRREVYGYTF. The chain has TRBV16 and TRBJ1-2, with unresolved D. Trimming removed 4 bases from V and 5 bases from J, with 11 bases in between. The germline gives CDR1 KGHSY, CDR2 FQNENV. This CDR3 is 13 amino acids long.